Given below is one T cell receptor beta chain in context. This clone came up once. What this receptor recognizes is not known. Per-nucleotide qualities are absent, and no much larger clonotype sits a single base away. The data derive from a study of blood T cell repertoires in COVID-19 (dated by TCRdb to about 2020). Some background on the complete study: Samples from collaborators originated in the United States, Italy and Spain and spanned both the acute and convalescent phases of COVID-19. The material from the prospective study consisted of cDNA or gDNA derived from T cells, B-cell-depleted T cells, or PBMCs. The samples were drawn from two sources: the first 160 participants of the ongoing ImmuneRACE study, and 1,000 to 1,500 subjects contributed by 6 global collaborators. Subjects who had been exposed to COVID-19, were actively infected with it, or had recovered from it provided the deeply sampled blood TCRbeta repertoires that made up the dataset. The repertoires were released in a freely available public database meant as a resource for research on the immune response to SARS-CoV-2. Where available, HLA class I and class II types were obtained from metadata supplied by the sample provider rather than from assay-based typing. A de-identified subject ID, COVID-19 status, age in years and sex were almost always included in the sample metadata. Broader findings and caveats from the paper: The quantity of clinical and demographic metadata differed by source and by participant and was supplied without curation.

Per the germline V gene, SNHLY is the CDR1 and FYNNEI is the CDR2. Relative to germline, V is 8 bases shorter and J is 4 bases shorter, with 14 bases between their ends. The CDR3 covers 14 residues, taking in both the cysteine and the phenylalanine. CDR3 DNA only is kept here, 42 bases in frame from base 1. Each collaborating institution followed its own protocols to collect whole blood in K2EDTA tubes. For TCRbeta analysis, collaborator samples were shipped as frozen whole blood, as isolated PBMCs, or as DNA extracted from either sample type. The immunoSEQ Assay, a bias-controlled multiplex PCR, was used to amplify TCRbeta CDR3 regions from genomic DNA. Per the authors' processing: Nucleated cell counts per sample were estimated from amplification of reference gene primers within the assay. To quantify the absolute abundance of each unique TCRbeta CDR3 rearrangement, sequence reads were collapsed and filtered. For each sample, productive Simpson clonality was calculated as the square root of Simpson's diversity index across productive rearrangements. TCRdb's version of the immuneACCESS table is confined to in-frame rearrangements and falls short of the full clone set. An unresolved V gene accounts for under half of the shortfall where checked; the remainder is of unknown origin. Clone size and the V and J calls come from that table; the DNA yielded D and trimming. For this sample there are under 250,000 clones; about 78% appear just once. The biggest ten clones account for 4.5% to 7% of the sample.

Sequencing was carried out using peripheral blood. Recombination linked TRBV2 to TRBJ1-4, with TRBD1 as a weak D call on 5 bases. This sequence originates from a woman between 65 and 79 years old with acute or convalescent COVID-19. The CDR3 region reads CASHQGWVNEKLFF. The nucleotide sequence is TGTGCCAGCCACCAGGGTTGGGTTAATGAAAAACTGTTTTTT. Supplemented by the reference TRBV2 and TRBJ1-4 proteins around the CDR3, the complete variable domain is EPEVTQTPSHQVTQMGQEVILRCVPISNHLYFYWYRQILGQKVEFLVSFYNNEISEKSEIFDDQFSVERPDGSNFTLKIRSTKLEDSAMYFCASHQGWVNEKLFFGSGTQLSVL.